The source of this TCR beta chain is a study of CD8 T cells in ankylosing spondylitis. Findings and limits, study-wide: A motif in TCR beta, a set of fewer than ten highly homologous variants, appeared characteristic of ankylosing spondylitis blood.

The ends were cut back, 3 bases at V and 1 base at J, with 9 bases in the middle. From germline, CDR1 is SGHAT and CDR2 FQNNGV. CDR3 length: 14 residues. This clonotype has just a few counts. The antigen is unknown. The authors made TCR beta libraries by quantitative 5'-RACE with molecular barcodes. Each CDR3 protein gets one entry after TCRdb re-called the 5' RACE reads with MiXCR. The data contain 670,000 or so distinct CDR3 sequences, under 20% of them singletons. Sequenced: blood, either unsorted or a sorted T cell fraction (not recorded which). This sequence joins TRBV11-2 and TRBJ1-1; no clear D. The clonotype comes from a male donor with ankylosing spondylitis. CDR3 in amino acids: CASSFVAGNTEAFF. DNA for the CDR3: TGTGCCAGCAGCTTTGTTGCGGGGAACACTGAAGCTTTCTTT.